The rows below give T cell receptor beta chains drawn from one sample of a study of T cell repertoires in cytomegalovirus infection. TCRdb processed the reads anew with MiXCR; each CDR3 protein has one entry. Of about 110,000 distinct CDR3 sequences listed, roughly a tenth are singletons. The antigens of these receptors remain unknown. The sequenced sample consisted of PBMCs, sequenced either directly or after in vitro stimulation (not recorded which). These receptors were obtained from a human donor in good health (CMV status not recorded). Some clones in this sample may be carry-over from other donors' samples. Each CDR3 is given with its conserved first and last residue. Fields, in order: CDR3 DNA, CDR3 protein, J gene, clone size, D gene, V gene. A D gene is named only where the DNA matches it firmly. Not all rows give a size; the values are once, few, many and, for expanded clones, a class.

CDR3nt: TGCAGTGCTAGAGATACGGGCAGGCAAGAGACCCAGTACTTC; CDR3aa: CSARDTGRQETQYF; j_gene: TRBJ2-5; abundance: few; d_gene: -; v_gene: TRBV20-1
CDR3nt: TGTGCCAGCAGTGCCGGCTGGGGGCCGGTTGGCGGGGCCTCCTACGAGCAGTACTTC; CDR3aa: CASSAGWGPVGGASYEQYF; j_gene: TRBJ2-7; abundance: few; d_gene: -; v_gene: TRBV27
CDR3nt: TGTGCCAGCAGTCCTTCCAAAAACATTCAGTACTTC; CDR3aa: CASSPSKNIQYF; j_gene: TRBJ2-4; abundance: few; d_gene: -; v_gene: TRBV25-1
CDR3nt: TGTGCCAGCAGCTTAGGCGAGGGATTTTATGGCTACACCTTC; CDR3aa: CASSLGEGFYGYTF; j_gene: TRBJ1-2; abundance: many; d_gene: -; v_gene: TRBV7-9
CDR3nt: TGTGCCACCAGTGATTCAAGAGCGGGGTGGAATGAGCAGTTCTTC; CDR3aa: CATSDSRAGWNEQFF; j_gene: TRBJ2-1; abundance: once; d_gene: TRBD2; v_gene: TRBV24-1
CDR3nt: TGTGCCAGCAGTTACCTGCCCGGGACTGGGAGCACTGAAGCTTTCTTT; CDR3aa: CASSYLPGTGSTEAFF; j_gene: TRBJ1-1; abundance: many; d_gene: -; v_gene: TRBV6-6
CDR3nt: TGTGCCAGCAGAGCTGACAGTTTCGGGGCTTTCTTT; CDR3aa: CASRADSFGAFF; j_gene: TRBJ1-1; abundance: -; d_gene: -; v_gene: TRBV2
CDR3nt: TGTGCCAGCAGCTTAGCAGCCGCGAACACTGAAGCTTTCTTT; CDR3aa: CASSLAAANTEAFF; j_gene: TRBJ1-1; abundance: many; d_gene: -; v_gene: TRBV7-2
CDR3nt: TGCAGCGTAGATATGGGACCGATGAACACTGAAGCTTTCTTT; CDR3aa: CSVDMGPMNTEAFF; j_gene: TRBJ1-1; abundance: -; d_gene: -; v_gene: TRBV29-1
CDR3nt: TGTGCCAGTAGTATCGAAGGTTTTAGGCCTTCTTTC; CDR3aa: CASSIEGFRPSF; j_gene: TRBJ2-1; abundance: -; d_gene: -; v_gene: TRBV19
CDR3nt: TGTGCCACCAGGAACAGCGGGAGCGCAGATACGCAGTATTTT; CDR3aa: CATRNSGSADTQYF; j_gene: TRBJ2-3; abundance: -; d_gene: TRBD2; v_gene: TRBV24-1
CDR3nt: TGCAGTGCTAGTGGAGAGACCCAGTACTTC; CDR3aa: CSASGETQYF; j_gene: TRBJ2-5; abundance: many; d_gene: -; v_gene: TRBV20-1
CDR3nt: TGTGCCAGCAGCTTAGTGGGGGACCTAAACTATGGCTACACCTTC; CDR3aa: CASSLVGDLNYGYTF; j_gene: TRBJ1-2; abundance: many; d_gene: -; v_gene: TRBV7-2
CDR3nt: TGTGCCAGCAGCAGAAAAGACAGGCCCCCTAATGAAAAACTGTTTTTT; CDR3aa: CASSRKDRPPNEKLFF; j_gene: TRBJ1-4; abundance: many; d_gene: -; v_gene: TRBV7-9
CDR3nt: TGTGGTTGCGATAGCGGGGGTACGTCGGGAACCGGGGAGCTGTTTTTT; CDR3aa: CGCDSGGTSGTGELFF; j_gene: TRBJ2-2; abundance: -; d_gene: TRBD2; v_gene: TRBV19
CDR3nt: TGTGCCTGGAGTTCAGGAGGGGCGAATCAGCCCCAGCATTTT; CDR3aa: CAWSSGGANQPQHF; j_gene: TRBJ1-5; abundance: many; d_gene: -; v_gene: TRBV30
CDR3nt: TGTGCCAGCAGCTTGGGACCTACTGAAGGGTACGAGCAGTACTTC; CDR3aa: CASSLGPTEGYEQYF; j_gene: TRBJ2-7; abundance: many; d_gene: -; v_gene: TRBV5-4
CDR3nt: TGTGCCAGCAGCTCTTACACCGGGGAGCTGTTTTTT; CDR3aa: CASSSYTGELFF; j_gene: TRBJ2-2; abundance: many; d_gene: -; v_gene: TRBV7-8
CDR3nt: TGTGCCAGCAGCTTTTCGGGGGGGCTACTAGCGGGACAAGAGCAGTACTTC; CDR3aa: CASSFSGGLLAGQEQYF; j_gene: TRBJ2-7; abundance: many; d_gene: TRBD2; v_gene: TRBV7-2
CDR3nt: TGCGCCAGCAGCCAAGATCCCGCGACAACTAATGAAAAACTGTTTTTT; CDR3aa: CASSQDPATTNEKLFF; j_gene: TRBJ1-4; abundance: few; d_gene: -; v_gene: TRBV4-3
CDR3nt: TGTGCCAGCAGTAACAGGGAGACCCAGTACTTC; CDR3aa: CASSNRETQYF; j_gene: TRBJ2-5; abundance: -; d_gene: -; v_gene: TRBV6-2/TRBV6-3
CDR3nt: TGTGCCAGCAGCTCCAGACTAGCGGGATACAATGAGCAGTTCTTC; CDR3aa: CASSSRLAGYNEQFF; j_gene: TRBJ2-1; abundance: many; d_gene: TRBD2; v_gene: TRBV7-2
CDR3nt: TGTGCCAGCAGCTTAGGGACAGGTCAAGAGACCCAGTACTTC; CDR3aa: CASSLGTGQETQYF; j_gene: TRBJ2-5; abundance: many; d_gene: TRBD1; v_gene: TRBV7-6
CDR3nt: TGTGCCAGCAGGTCAAATCGCCTTAATGAAAAACTGTTTTTT; CDR3aa: CASRSNRLNEKLFF; j_gene: TRBJ1-4; abundance: few; d_gene: -; v_gene: TRBV27
CDR3nt: TGTGCCAGCAGCCCAAGGGACTTAAGCTCCTACGAGCAGTACTTC; CDR3aa: CASSPRDLSSYEQYF; j_gene: TRBJ2-7; abundance: few; d_gene: -; v_gene: TRBV7-9
CDR3nt: TGTGCCAGCAGCTTGAAGGTGGCAGGGGCATACCAGCCCCAGCATTTT; CDR3aa: CASSLKVAGAYQPQHF; j_gene: TRBJ1-5; abundance: -; d_gene: -; v_gene: TRBV5-6
CDR3nt: TGCGCCAGCAGCCAAGAGAATCTAGCGGGAGGAATAGGGGAGCAGTTCTTC; CDR3aa: CASSQENLAGGIGEQFF; j_gene: TRBJ2-1; abundance: -; d_gene: TRBD2; v_gene: TRBV4-1
CDR3nt: TGTGCCAGCAGTCCTCTGCCCGGGACTAGAGGTAGTGGTGAGCAGTTCTTC; CDR3aa: CASSPLPGTRGSGEQFF; j_gene: TRBJ2-1; abundance: many; d_gene: TRBD2; v_gene: TRBV28
CDR3nt: TGTGCCAGCTCACCCGACTGGGCCCCCTACAATGAGCAGTTCTTC; CDR3aa: CASSPDWAPYNEQFF; j_gene: TRBJ2-1; abundance: -; d_gene: -; v_gene: TRBV18
CDR3nt: TGTGCCAGCAGTTCAGGGGCCGCGGGGCAAGAGACCCAGTACTTC; CDR3aa: CASSSGAAGQETQYF; j_gene: TRBJ2-5; abundance: -; d_gene: -; v_gene: TRBV28
CDR3nt: TGCGCCAGCAGCCAAGATATCCCTCTAGCGGGAGGGCGGAGTGAGCAGTTCTTC; CDR3aa: CASSQDIPLAGGRSEQFF; j_gene: TRBJ2-1; abundance: -; d_gene: TRBD2; v_gene: TRBV4-3
CDR3nt: TGTGCCACCGCCCCCGGGGGGGCGAGGGAAGAGACCCAGTACTTC; CDR3aa: CATAPGGAREETQYF; j_gene: TRBJ2-5; abundance: few; d_gene: TRBD2; v_gene: TRBV6-5
CDR3nt: TGCAGTGCTAGAGATCTAGCGGTGTACAATGAGCAGTTCTTC; CDR3aa: CSARDLAVYNEQFF; j_gene: TRBJ2-1; abundance: -; d_gene: TRBD2; v_gene: TRBV20-1
CDR3nt: TGCAGTGCTATACGAACAGGAGCCTCCTACAATGAGCAGTTCTTC; CDR3aa: CSAIRTGASYNEQFF; j_gene: TRBJ2-1; abundance: -; d_gene: -; v_gene: TRBV20-1
CDR3nt: TGTGCCATCAGTTTTCGAGGACAGGGGTCAGAAAATGAGCAGTTCTTC; CDR3aa: CAISFRGQGSENEQFF; j_gene: TRBJ2-1; abundance: few; d_gene: TRBD1; v_gene: TRBV10-3
CDR3nt: TGTGCCAGCAGCGGGGGATCGAAGGGCCCTTTTTCCTATGGCTACACCTTC; CDR3aa: CASSGGSKGPFSYGYTF; j_gene: TRBJ1-2; abundance: few; d_gene: -; v_gene: TRBV5-4
CDR3nt: TGTGCCAGCAGTTACCCGGGGTTCTATGGCTACACCTTC; CDR3aa: CASSYPGFYGYTF; j_gene: TRBJ1-2; abundance: many; d_gene: -; v_gene: TRBV6-5
CDR3nt: TGTGCTAGTGGTTCGGGGACAAATACAATTTTCTTT; CDR3aa: CASGSGTNTIFF; j_gene: TRBJ1-1; abundance: few; d_gene: -; v_gene: TRBV12-5
CDR3nt: TGTGCCAGCAGTGACCCCCCGGGGGGCCACTACGAGCAGTACTTC; CDR3aa: CASSDPPGGHYEQYF; j_gene: TRBJ2-7; abundance: many; d_gene: -; v_gene: TRBV25-1
CDR3nt: TGCGCCAGCAGCTTGTTTTTGAACACTGAAGCTTTCTTT; CDR3aa: CASSLFLNTEAFF; j_gene: TRBJ1-1; abundance: few; d_gene: -; v_gene: TRBV5-1
CDR3nt: TGTGCCAGCAGTTTAGCCGGGACCTCCTACGAGCAGTACTTC; CDR3aa: CASSLAGTSYEQYF; j_gene: TRBJ2-7; abundance: many; d_gene: -; v_gene: TRBV28
CDR3nt: TGTGCCAGCAGTTTAATCAGGCTCGATCAGCCCCAGCATTTT; CDR3aa: CASSLIRLDQPQHF; j_gene: TRBJ1-5; abundance: few; d_gene: -; v_gene: TRBV28
CDR3nt: TGTGCCAGCAGCTCACTCACAGTAAACACCGGGGAGCTGTTTTTT; CDR3aa: CASSSLTVNTGELFF; j_gene: TRBJ2-2; abundance: -; d_gene: -; v_gene: TRBV7-8
CDR3nt: TGTGCCAGCAGCGCCAACACCGGGGAGCTGTTTTTT; CDR3aa: CASSANTGELFF; j_gene: TRBJ2-2; abundance: -; d_gene: -; v_gene: TRBV9
CDR3nt: TGTGCTTCATCGGGGGACTTAAGTGAAAAACTGTTTTTT; CDR3aa: CASSGDLSEKLFF; j_gene: TRBJ1-4; abundance: -; d_gene: -; v_gene: TRBV5-3
CDR3nt: TGTGCCAGCAGCTTCAGTGGGACAGCGAAACAAGAGACCCAGTACTTC; CDR3aa: CASSFSGTAKQETQYF; j_gene: TRBJ2-5; abundance: many; d_gene: TRBD1; v_gene: TRBV7-9
CDR3nt: TGTGCCAGCAGTCAACAGGGAGGCACCGGGGAGCTGTTTTTT; CDR3aa: CASSQQGGTGELFF; j_gene: TRBJ2-2; abundance: many; d_gene: -; v_gene: TRBV12-3/TRBV12-4
CDR3nt: TGTGCCATCAGTGAATTTAGATCGAACACTGAAGCTTTCTTT; CDR3aa: CAISEFRSNTEAFF; j_gene: TRBJ1-1; abundance: many; d_gene: -; v_gene: TRBV10-3